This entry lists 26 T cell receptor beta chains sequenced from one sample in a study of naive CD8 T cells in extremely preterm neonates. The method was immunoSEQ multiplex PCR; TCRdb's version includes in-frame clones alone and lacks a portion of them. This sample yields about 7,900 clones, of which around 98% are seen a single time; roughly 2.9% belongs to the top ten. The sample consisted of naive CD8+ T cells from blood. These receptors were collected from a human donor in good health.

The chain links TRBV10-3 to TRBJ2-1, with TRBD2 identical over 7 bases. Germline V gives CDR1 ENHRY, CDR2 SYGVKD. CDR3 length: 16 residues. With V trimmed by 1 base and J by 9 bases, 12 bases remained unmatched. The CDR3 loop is CAISELGGYEDGEQFF. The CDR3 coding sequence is TGTGCCATCAGTGAGTTGGGGGGGTACGAGGATGGTGAGCAGTTCTTC.

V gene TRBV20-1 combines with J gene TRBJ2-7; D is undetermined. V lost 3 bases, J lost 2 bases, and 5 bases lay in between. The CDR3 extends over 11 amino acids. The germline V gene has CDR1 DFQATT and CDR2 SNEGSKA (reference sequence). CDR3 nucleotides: TGCAGTGCTAGTCTAGCCTACGAGCAGTACTTC. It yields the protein CSASLAYEQYF.

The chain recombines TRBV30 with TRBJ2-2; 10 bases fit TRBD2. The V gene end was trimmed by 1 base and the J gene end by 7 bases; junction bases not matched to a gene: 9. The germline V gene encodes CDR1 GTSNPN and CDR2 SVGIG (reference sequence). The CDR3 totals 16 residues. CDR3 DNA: TGTGCCTGGAGTGGCACTCTAGCGGGAGATAGCGGGGAGCTGTTTTTT. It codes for CAWSGTLAGDSGELFF.

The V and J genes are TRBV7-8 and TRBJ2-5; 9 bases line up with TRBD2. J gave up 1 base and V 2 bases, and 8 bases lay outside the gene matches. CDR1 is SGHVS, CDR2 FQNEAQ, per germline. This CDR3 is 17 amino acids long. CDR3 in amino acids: CASSLRSLAGRQETQYF. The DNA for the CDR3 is TGTGCCAGCAGCTTAAGATCGCTAGCGGGACGCCAAGAGACCCAGTACTTC.

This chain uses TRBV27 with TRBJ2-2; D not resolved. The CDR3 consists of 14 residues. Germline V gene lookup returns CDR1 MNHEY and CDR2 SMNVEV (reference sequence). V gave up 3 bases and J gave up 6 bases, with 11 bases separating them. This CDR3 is CASSFGPTAGELFF. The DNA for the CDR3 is TGTGCCAGCAGTTTTGGTCCAACAGCCGGGGAGCTGTTTTTT.

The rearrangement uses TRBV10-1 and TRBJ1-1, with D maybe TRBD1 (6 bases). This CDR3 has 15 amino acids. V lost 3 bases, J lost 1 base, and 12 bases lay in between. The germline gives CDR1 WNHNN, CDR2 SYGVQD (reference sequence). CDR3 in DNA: TGCGCCAGCAGTGAATGGGGGCTACGGAACACTGAAGCTTTCTTT. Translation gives CASSEWGLRNTEAFF.

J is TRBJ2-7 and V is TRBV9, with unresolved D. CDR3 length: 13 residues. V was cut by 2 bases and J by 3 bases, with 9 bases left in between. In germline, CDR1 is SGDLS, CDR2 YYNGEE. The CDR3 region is CASSVTENYEQYF. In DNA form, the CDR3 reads TGTGCCAGCAGCGTTACAGAGAACTACGAGCAGTACTTC.

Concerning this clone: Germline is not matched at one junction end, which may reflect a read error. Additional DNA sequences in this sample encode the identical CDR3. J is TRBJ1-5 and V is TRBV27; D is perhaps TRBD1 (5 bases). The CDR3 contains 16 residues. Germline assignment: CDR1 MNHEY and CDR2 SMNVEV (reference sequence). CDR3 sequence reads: CASSSGTGGGNQPQHF. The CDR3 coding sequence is TGTGCCAGCAGCTCCGGGACCGGGGGAGGCAATCAGCCCCAGCACTTT.

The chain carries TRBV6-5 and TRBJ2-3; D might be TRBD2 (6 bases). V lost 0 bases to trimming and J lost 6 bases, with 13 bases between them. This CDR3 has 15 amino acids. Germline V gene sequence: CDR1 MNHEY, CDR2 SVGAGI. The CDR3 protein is CASSYSGLTIDTQYF. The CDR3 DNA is TGTGCCAGCAGTTACTCAGGACTAACTATTGATACGCAGTATTTT.

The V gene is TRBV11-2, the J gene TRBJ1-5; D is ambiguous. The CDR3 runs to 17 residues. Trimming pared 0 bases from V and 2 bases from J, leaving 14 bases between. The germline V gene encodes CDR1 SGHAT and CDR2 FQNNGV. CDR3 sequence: CASSLDIGGEGNQPQHF. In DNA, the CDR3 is TGTGCCAGCAGCTTAGATATAGGCGGGGAGGGCAATCAGCCCCAGCATTTT.

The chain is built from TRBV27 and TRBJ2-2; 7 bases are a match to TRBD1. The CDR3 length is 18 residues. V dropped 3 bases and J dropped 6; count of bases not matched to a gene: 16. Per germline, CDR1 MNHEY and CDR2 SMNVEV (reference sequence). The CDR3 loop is CASSFGTADGGNPGELFF. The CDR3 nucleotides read TGTGCCAGCAGTTTCGGGACAGCGGACGGTGGAAATCCCGGGGAGCTGTTTTTT.

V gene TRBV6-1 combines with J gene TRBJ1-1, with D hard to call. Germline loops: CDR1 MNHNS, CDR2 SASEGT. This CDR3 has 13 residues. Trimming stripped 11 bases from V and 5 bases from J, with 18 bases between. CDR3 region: CALEAGAGTEAFF. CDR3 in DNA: TGTGCCCTCGAGGCCGGCGCGGGAACTGAAGCTTTCTTT.

CDR3 protein: CASSLDVSVRANVLTF. In nucleotides, the CDR3 is TGTGCCAGCAGCTTGGATGTGTCAGTCAGGGCCAACGTCCTGACTTTC. The V gene is TRBV5-4, the J gene TRBJ2-6; the D is unclear. The CDR3 sequence is 16 residues long. Germline lookup yields CDR1 SGHNT and CDR2 YYREEE (reference sequence). V lost 0 bases to trimming and J lost 5 bases, with 12 bases between them.

CDR3 in amino acids: CSVGGNEQYF. In DNA, the CDR3 is TGCAGCGTTGGAGGGAACGAGCAGTACTTC. This chain links TRBV29-1 with TRBJ2-7; D is perhaps TRBD2 (5 bases). V lost 4 bases and J 5 bases, leaving 6 bases between the germline ends. CDR1 is SQVTM, CDR2 ANQGSEA, per germline. The CDR3 runs to 10 residues.

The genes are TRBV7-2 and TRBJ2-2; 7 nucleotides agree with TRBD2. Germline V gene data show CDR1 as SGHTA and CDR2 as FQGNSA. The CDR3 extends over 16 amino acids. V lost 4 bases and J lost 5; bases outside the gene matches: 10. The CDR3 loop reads CASSYASGISTGELFF. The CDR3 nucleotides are TGTGCCAGCAGCTATGCAAGCGGGATCTCTACCGGGGAGCTGTTTTTT. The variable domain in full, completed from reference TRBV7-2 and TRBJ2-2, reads GAGVSQSPSNKVTEKGKDVELRCDPISGHTALYWYRQSLGQGLEFLIYFQGNSAPDKSGLPSDRFSAERTGGSVSTLTIQRTQQEDSAVYLCASSYASGISTGELFFGEGSRLTVL.

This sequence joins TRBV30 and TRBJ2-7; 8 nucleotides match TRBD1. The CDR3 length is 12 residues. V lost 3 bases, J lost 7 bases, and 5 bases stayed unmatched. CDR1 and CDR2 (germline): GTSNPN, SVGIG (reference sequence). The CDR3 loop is CAWSQTGVEQYV. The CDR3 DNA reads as TGTGCCTGGAGCCAGACAGGGGTTGAGCAGTACGTC.

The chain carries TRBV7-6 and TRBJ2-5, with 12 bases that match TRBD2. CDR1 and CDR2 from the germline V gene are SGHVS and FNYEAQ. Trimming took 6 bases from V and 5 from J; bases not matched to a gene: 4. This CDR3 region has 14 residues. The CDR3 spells CASSRLAGDETQYF. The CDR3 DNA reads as TGTGCCAGCAGTAGACTAGCGGGAGATGAGACCCAGTACTTC. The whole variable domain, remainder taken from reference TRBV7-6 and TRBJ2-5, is GAGVSQSPRYKVTKRGQDVALRCDPISGHVSLYWYRQALGQGPEFLTYFNYEAQQDKSGLPNDRFSAERPEGSISTLTIQRTEQRDSAMYRCASSRLAGDETQYFGPGTRLLVL.

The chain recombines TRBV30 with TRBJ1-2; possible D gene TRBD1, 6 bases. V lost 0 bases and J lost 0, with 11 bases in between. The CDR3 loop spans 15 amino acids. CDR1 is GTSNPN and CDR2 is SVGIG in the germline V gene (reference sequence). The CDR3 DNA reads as TGTGCCTGGAGTGTACAGGGCAAAGCTAACTATGGCTACACCTTC. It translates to CAWSVQGKANYGYTF.

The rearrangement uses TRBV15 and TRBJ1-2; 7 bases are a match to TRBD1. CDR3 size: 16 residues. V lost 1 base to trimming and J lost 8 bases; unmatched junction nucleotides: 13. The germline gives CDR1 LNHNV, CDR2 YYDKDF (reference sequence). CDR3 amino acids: CATSRATGPKPGGYTF. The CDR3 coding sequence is TGTGCCACCAGCAGAGCGACAGGGCCTAAACCGGGAGGCTACACCTTC.

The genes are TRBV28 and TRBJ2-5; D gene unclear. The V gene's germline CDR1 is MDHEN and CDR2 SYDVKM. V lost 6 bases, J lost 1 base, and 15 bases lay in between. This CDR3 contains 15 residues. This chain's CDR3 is CASSPPDKVQETQYF. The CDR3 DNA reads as TGTGCCAGCAGCCCCCCCGACAAGGTCCAAGAGACCCAGTACTTC.

CDR3 in amino acids: CASSHQTGSDTQYF. CDR3 in DNA: TGTGCCAGCAGTCACCAAACAGGGTCAGATACGCAGTATTTT. The rearrangement joins TRBV6-5 to TRBJ2-3; D might be TRBD1 (6 bases). The CDR3 runs to 14 residues. Trimming stripped 5 bases from V and 4 bases from J, with 13 bases between. Germline V gene lookup returns CDR1 MNHEY and CDR2 SVGAGI.

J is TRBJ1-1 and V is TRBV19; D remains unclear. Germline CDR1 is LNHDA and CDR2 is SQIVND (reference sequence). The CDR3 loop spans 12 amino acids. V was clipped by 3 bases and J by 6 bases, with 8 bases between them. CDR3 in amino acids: CASSIPGSEAFF. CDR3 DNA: TGTGCCAGTAGTATCCCGGGGTCTGAAGCTTTCTTT.

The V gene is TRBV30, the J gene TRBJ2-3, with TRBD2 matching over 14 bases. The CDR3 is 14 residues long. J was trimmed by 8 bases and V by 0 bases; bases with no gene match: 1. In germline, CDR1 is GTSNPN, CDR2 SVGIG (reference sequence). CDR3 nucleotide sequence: TGTGCCTGGAGTGTAGGACTAGCGGGGGGTACGCAGTATTTT. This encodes CAWSVGLAGGTQYF. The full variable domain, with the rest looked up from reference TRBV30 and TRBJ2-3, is SQTIHQWPATLVQPVGSPLSLECTVEGTSNPNLYWYRQAAGRGLQLLFYSVGIGQISSEVPQNLSASRPQDRQFILSSKKLLLSDSGFYLCAWSVGLAGGTQYFGPGTRLTVL.

CDR3 sequence: CASSLAGIAEAFF. The DNA of the CDR3 is TGTGCCAGCAGTTTAGCGGGGATCGCTGAAGCTTTCTTT. The J gene is TRBJ1-1, the V gene TRBV27; D not certain. Germline CDR1 is MNHEY and CDR2 is SMNVEV (reference sequence). V lost 2 bases to trimming and J lost 6 bases, with 10 bases between them. This CDR3 has 13 amino acids.

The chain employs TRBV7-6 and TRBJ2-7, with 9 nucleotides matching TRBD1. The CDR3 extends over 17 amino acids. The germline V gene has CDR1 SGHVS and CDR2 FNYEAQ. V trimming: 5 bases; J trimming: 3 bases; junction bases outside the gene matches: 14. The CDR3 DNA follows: TGTGCCAGCAGCCCGCAACCCACGGGACAGGGAATCTACGAGCAGTACGTC. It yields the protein CASSPQPTGQGIYEQYV.

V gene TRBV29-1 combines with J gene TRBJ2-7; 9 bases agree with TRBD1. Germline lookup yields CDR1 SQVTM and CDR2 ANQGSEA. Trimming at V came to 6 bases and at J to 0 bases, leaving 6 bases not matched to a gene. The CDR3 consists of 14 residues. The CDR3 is CSVAGTGNSYEQYF. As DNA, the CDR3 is TGCAGCGTAGCCGGGACAGGGAACTCCTACGAGCAGTACTTC.